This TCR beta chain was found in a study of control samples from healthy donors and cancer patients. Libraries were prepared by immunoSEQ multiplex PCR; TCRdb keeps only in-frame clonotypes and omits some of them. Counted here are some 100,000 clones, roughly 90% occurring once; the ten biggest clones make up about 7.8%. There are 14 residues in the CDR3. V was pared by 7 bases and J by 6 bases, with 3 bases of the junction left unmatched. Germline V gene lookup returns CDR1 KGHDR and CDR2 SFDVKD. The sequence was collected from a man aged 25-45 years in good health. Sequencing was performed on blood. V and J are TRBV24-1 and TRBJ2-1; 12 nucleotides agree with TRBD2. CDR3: CATRPSGGANEQFF. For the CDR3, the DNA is TGTGCCACCAGACCTAGCGGGGGGGCCAATGAGCAGTTCTTC.